These 32 T cell receptor beta chains originate from one sample sequenced in a study of T-cell reconstitution after alpha-beta-depleted transplantation in children. Researchers prepared the TCRbeta library using unique molecular identifiers, the study reports. Using its own MiXCR run on the PCR reads, TCRdb lists one record per CDR3 protein. The sample holds around 450,000 distinct CDR3 sequences, roughly 17% seen once. Specimen: PBMCs, mostly from graft donor cells, collected 360 days after TCRalphabeta/CD19-depleted stem cell transplant. All receptors derive from a boy less than two years old who had a stem cell transplant for Wiskott-Aldrich syndrome, so the T cells may come from the graft donor.

V is TRBV29-1 and J is TRBJ2-3, with D unclear. From germline, CDR1 is SQVTM and CDR2 ANQGSEA. With 7 bases removed from V and 6 bases from J, the gap between germline ends came to 11 bases. The CDR3 is 11 amino acids. The CDR3 spells CSAGFTDTQYF. CDR3 coding DNA: TGCAGCGCCGGTTTCACGGATACGCAGTATTTT.

This clonotype has at least ten counts. The gene calls are TRBV6-5 and TRBJ1-4, with a tentative D call TRBD1 (5 bases). Between the trimmed V and J ends, which lost 2 bases and 16 bases, there was a span of 23 bases. This CDR3 has 15 amino acids. Germline CDR1 reads MNHEY; CDR2 reads SVGAGI. CDR3 DNA sequence: TGTGCCAGCAGTTACAAGGTGCCAGGGACGGAAGTTGGGTTTTTT. Translated, it gives CASSYKVPGTEVGFF.

This rearrangement joins TRBV10-3 to TRBJ2-3; D unresolved. The CDR3 length is 13 residues. With 10 bases removed from V and 0 bases from J, the gap between germline ends came to 11 bases. Germline-derived CDR1 and CDR2 are ENHRY and SYGVKD. Written as DNA, the CDR3 is TGTGCCACCCAACCGCCTAGCACAGATACGCAGTATTTT. Residues: CATQPPSTDTQYF.

This chain links TRBV15 with TRBJ1-1, with D unresolved. This CDR3 comprises 14 residues. The germline gives CDR1 LNHNV, CDR2 YYDKDF (reference sequence). Trimming took off 5 bases at V and 8 bases at J, with 18 bases between the two ends. In DNA, the CDR3 is TGTGCCACCAGCCCGTTGAGGGTCGACCTAGAAGCTTTCTTT. Its protein product is CATSPLRVDLEAFF.

There are a few counts of this clonotype. The chain links TRBV15 to TRBJ2-2; D remains unclear. Trimming took 1 base from V and 2 from J, leaving 14 bases between them. Per the germline V gene, CDR1 is LNHNV and CDR2 is YYDKDF (reference sequence). This CDR3 spans 17 amino acids. CDR3 residues: CATSRAFRIPNTGELFF. The CDR3 bases are TGTGCCACCAGCAGAGCGTTCCGGATACCAAACACCGGGGAGCTGTTTTTT.

This clonotype showed up just a few times. This chain uses TRBV6-1 with TRBJ1-4, with D perhaps matching TRBD1 (5 bases). V gave up 7 bases and J gave up 8 bases, with 26 bases separating them. CDR1 is MNHNS, CDR2 SASEGT, per germline. The CDR3 runs 17 residues. Here the CDR3 DNA reads TGTGCCAGCATGGAGCGTCCCCGGCCCCCAGGGAAGGAAAAACTGTTTTTT. It translates to CASMERPRPPGKEKLFF.

This sequence joins TRBV12-3 or TRBV12-4 and TRBJ2-7; 7 bases are a match to TRBD2. The CDR3 contains 14 residues. V lost 4 bases, J lost 6 bases, and 9 bases stayed unmatched. The DNA of the CDR3 is TGTGCCAGCAGTTATCGAGGGAGGGACGGCGAGCAGTACTTC. It translates to CASSYRGRDGEQYF.

This rearrangement joins TRBV5-6 to TRBJ2-1; D might be TRBD2 (5 bases). CDR1 and CDR2 (germline): SGHDT, YYEEEE. The CDR3 has 14 residues. V was shortened by 2 bases and J by 5 bases, with 11 bases between the two germline ends. The CDR3 here is CASSFTFGDNEQFF. The CDR3 nucleotides are TGTGCCAGCAGCTTTACGTTCGGGGACAATGAGCAGTTCTTC.

This chain connects TRBV15 to TRBJ2-5; the D is unclear. Germline loops: CDR1 LNHNV, CDR2 YYDKDF (reference sequence). CDR3 length: 11 residues. V lost 5 bases and J 7 bases, leaving 8 bases between the germline ends. The chain's CDR3 is CATSSGVTQYF. As DNA, the CDR3 is TGTGCCACCAGCTCAGGAGTGACCCAGTACTTC.

The sample holds a few counts of this clonotype. This chain connects TRBV29-1 to TRBJ2-3; D gene unclear. The CDR3 covers 12 residues. Germline V lookup: CDR1 SQVTM, CDR2 ANQGSEA. V lost 6 bases and J 2 bases, leaving 9 bases between the germline ends. Here the CDR3 reads CSVLLNTDTQYF. Written as DNA, the CDR3 is TGCAGCGTCCTACTTAACACAGATACGCAGTATTTT.

J is TRBJ2-1 and V is TRBV12-3 or TRBV12-4, with 10 bases that match TRBD1. V dropped 5 bases and J dropped 10; count of bases not matched to a gene: 8. This CDR3 spans 14 amino acids. The DNA of the CDR3 is TGTGCCAGCAGTCCCGGGACAGGGGTTTGGGAGCAGTTCTTC. This sequence encodes CASSPGTGVWEQFF.

The chain recombines TRBV2 with TRBJ2-3, with 9 bases aligning to TRBD2. Per germline, CDR1 SNHLY and CDR2 FYNNEI. V was clipped by 6 bases and J by 1 base; unmatched bases: 5. The CDR3 extends over 15 amino acids. CDR3: CASRPKRGGTDTQYF. The CDR3 DNA follows: TGTGCCAGCAGACCGAAGCGGGGGGGCACAGATACGCAGTATTTT.

This clonotype was counted a few times. The chain links TRBV20-1 to TRBJ2-1; 8 nucleotides agree with TRBD2. The CDR3 consists of 14 residues. Germline CDR1 and CDR2: DFQATT and SNEGSKA (reference sequence). The V segment lost 0 bases and the J segment 10 bases; nucleotides outside the gene matches: 8. The CDR3 DNA reads TGCAGTGCTAGAGATTCTAGCGGGCCGGCCGAGCAGTTCTTC. Its protein product is CSARDSSGPAEQFF.

This chain joins TRBV29-1 and TRBJ2-1; 12 bases line up with TRBD2. Germline trimming cut 4 bases from V and 3 bases from J; bases unmatched to any gene: 13. The CDR3 sequence is 18 residues long. Germline V CDR1 and CDR2: SQVTM, ANQGSEA. DNA for the CDR3: TGCAGCGTTGTGCCAGGGCTAGCGGGGGGGCGGTTCTACAATGAGCAGTTCTTC. Translating it yields CSVVPGLAGGRFYNEQFF.

V is TRBV27 and J is TRBJ1-4; D not resolved. V lost 5 bases and J lost 2, with 9 bases in between. Germline V CDR1 and CDR2: MNHEY, SMNVEV (reference sequence). The CDR3 covers 14 residues. This CDR3 reads CASSPTPTNEKLFF. The CDR3 DNA is TGTGCCAGCAGTCCCACTCCGACTAATGAAAAACTGTTTTTT.

In this sample, this clonotype turned up a few times. The chain is built from TRBV5-5 and TRBJ2-4; no reliable D call. The germline V gene encodes CDR1 SGHKS and CDR2 YYEKEE (reference sequence). V gave up 0 bases and J gave up 0 bases, with 10 bases separating them. This CDR3 is built from 16 residues. The CDR3 DNA reads TGTGCCAGCAGCTTGGTCCCTGTCCAAGCCAAAAACATTCAGTACTTC. Amino acid sequence: CASSLVPVQAKNIQYF.

This chain joins TRBV6-2 or TRBV6-3 and TRBJ2-1; D unclear. Trimming stripped 2 bases from V and 0 bases from J, with 5 bases between. Per germline, CDR1 MNHEY and CDR2 SVGEGT. The CDR3 is made up of 14 amino acids. CDR3 in amino acids: CASSYASSYNEQFF. The CDR3 DNA reads as TGTGCCAGCAGTTACGCCAGCTCCTACAATGAGCAGTTCTTC.

As DNA, the CDR3 is TGTGCCAGCAGCTTGTCCGGGACAGGCAACAATGAGCAGTTCTTC. It encodes CASSLSGTGNNEQFF. The chain is built from TRBV7-2 and TRBJ2-1; 8 bases map to TRBD1. Germline CDR1 and CDR2: SGHTA and FQGNSA. The CDR3 sequence is 15 residues long. The V and J ends lost 3 bases and 5 bases, in that order; junction bases with no gene match: 6.

The chain carries TRBV20-1 and TRBJ1-2; D ambiguous. V was clipped by 5 bases and J by 6 bases, with 13 bases between them. The CDR3 is 12 amino acids. Looked up from germline, CDR1 is DFQATT and CDR2 is SNEGSKA (reference sequence). In DNA form, the CDR3 reads TGCAGTGCTCCCGGCCCCAGGAATGGCTACACCTTC. It codes for CSAPGPRNGYTF.

This chain connects TRBV29-1 to TRBJ2-7, with a tentative D call TRBD1 (5 bases). The CDR3 is made up of 13 amino acids. V gave up 2 bases and J gave up 4 bases, with 12 bases separating them. CDR1 is SQVTM, CDR2 ANQGSEA, per germline. CDR3 residues: CSVEPLDSYEQYF. The CDR3 coding sequence is TGCAGCGTTGAACCCCTAGACAGTTACGAGCAGTACTTC.

The CDR3 spells CASSQDHSPTYNEQFF. The CDR3 coding sequence is TGCGCCAGCAGCCAAGATCACAGTCCAACCTACAATGAGCAGTTCTTC. This chain joins TRBV4-1 and TRBJ2-1; D not resolved. With 0 bases removed from V and 2 bases from J, the gap between germline ends came to 11 bases. Germline loops: CDR1 MGHRA, CDR2 YSYEKL. CDR3 length: 16 residues.

Regarding this clonotype: A read error may account for a junction end that differs from germline. V and J are TRBV7-2 and TRBJ2-7; TRBD2 matches 8 bases. Germline values: CDR1 SGHTA, CDR2 FQGNSA. There are 14 residues in the CDR3. This CDR3 is CASRLGLASYEQYF. DNA of the CDR3: TGTGCCAGCAGGTTAGGACTAGCCTCCTACGAGCAGTACTTC.

The V call is TRBV18, the J call TRBJ2-1; 9 nucleotides match TRBD2. Germline trimming cut 1 base from V and 9 bases from J; bases unmatched to any gene: 10. The CDR3 contains 16 residues. Germline V lookup: CDR1 KGHSH, CDR2 LQKENI. The CDR3 region is CASSPLGTSRNGEQFF. The CDR3 DNA reads TGTGCCAGCTCACCACTCGGGACTAGCCGGAATGGTGAGCAGTTCTTC.

V is TRBV6-1 and J is TRBJ2-2; D is perhaps TRBD2 (5 bases). Germline V gene sequence: CDR1 MNHNS, CDR2 SASEGT. This CDR3 is 14 amino acids long. The germline V and J ends were trimmed by 2 bases and 1 base, with 5 bases remaining between them. For the CDR3, the DNA is TGTGCCAGCAGTGAAAGCGGGAACACCGGGGAGCTGTTTTTT. It encodes CASSESGNTGELFF.

In its sample, this clonotype was seen a few times. The rearrangement joins TRBV12-3 or TRBV12-4 to TRBJ2-7; the D gene is possibly TRBD1 (6 bases). The length of the CDR3 is 15 residues. Deletions cut 6 bases from V and 2 bases from J, with 17 bases between. CDR3 residues: CASRPGQLEAYEQYF. CDR3 sequence (DNA): TGTGCCAGCAGGCCCGGACAGCTGGAGGCCTACGAGCAGTACTTC.

The gene calls are TRBV6-5 and TRBJ2-4; 7 bases are a match to TRBD2. CDR3 length equals 15 residues. After removal of 0 bases from V and 4 bases from J, the junction contained 3 bases not matched to a gene. The germline CDR1 and CDR2 sequences are MNHEY and SVGAGI. The CDR3 DNA reads TGTGCCAGCAGTTACTCGCAGCGGGGAAAAAACATTCAGTACTTC. As protein: CASSYSQRGKNIQYF.

This clonotype appeared a few times. The V and J genes are TRBV18 and TRBJ1-1, with a possible D match to TRBD1 (5 bases). This CDR3 is 12 amino acids long. The germline CDR1 and CDR2 sequences are KGHSH and LQKENI. V lost 3 bases, J lost 9 bases, and 11 bases lay in between. CDR3 nucleotide sequence: TGTGCCAGCTCACCTACGGGACCGCAAGCTTTCTTT. Protein sequence: CASSPTGPQAFF.

This rearrangement joins TRBV4-2 to TRBJ2-7; the D gene is possibly TRBD2 (6 bases). The CDR3 length is 14 residues. Trimming removed 4 bases at V and 5 bases at J, with 15 bases between. Germline CDR1 LGHNA, CDR2 YNFKEQ. DNA for the CDR3: TGTGCCAGCAGCCCCTCGGGACTGTCCCACGAGCAGTACTTC. Translating it yields CASSPSGLSHEQYF.

The rearrangement links TRBV7-2 to TRBJ2-7; possibly TRBD2 for D (6 bases). Trimming shortened V by 1 base and J by 2 bases, and 12 bases separated the two germline ends. Germline V gene sequence: CDR1 SGHTA, CDR2 FQGNSA. The CDR3 runs to 15 residues. CDR3 sequence (DNA): TGTGCCAGCAGCTTAGTCGGGAGACCTCCCTACGAGCAGTACTTC. Translation gives CASSLVGRPPYEQYF.

The table lists this clonotype with a few counts. This chain uses TRBV7-2 with TRBJ2-2, with a tentative D call TRBD2 (5 bases). From germline, CDR1 is SGHTA and CDR2 FQGNSA. V lost 7 bases and J lost 4, with 16 bases in between. This CDR3 is built from 15 residues. This chain's CDR3 is CASTRLRRSTGELFF. The CDR3, as DNA: TGTGCCAGCACCCGACTCAGGAGGAGCACCGGGGAGCTGTTTTTT.

This clonotype was counted between two and nine times. This chain uses TRBV5-1 with TRBJ1-2, with TRBD1 matching 8 bases. Germline V CDR1 and CDR2: SGHRS, YFSETQ. The ends lost 4 bases at V and 8 bases at J; junction bases unmatched: 10. This CDR3 is built from 14 residues. The CDR3 nucleotides are TGCGCCAGCAGCCCTTCGGGACAGGTACTCGGCTACACCTTC. Protein: CASSPSGQVLGYTF.

This clonotype was observed a few times. The chain links TRBV29-1 to TRBJ2-5, with D possibly being TRBD1 (6 bases). CDR3 length equals 14 residues. Germline CDR1 and CDR2: SQVTM and ANQGSEA. Trimming cost V 5 bases and J 1 base, with 14 bases left between them. This chain's CDR3 is CSVFPTGTQETQYF. CDR3 nucleotides: TGCAGCGTTTTTCCTACAGGGACCCAAGAGACCCAGTACTTC.